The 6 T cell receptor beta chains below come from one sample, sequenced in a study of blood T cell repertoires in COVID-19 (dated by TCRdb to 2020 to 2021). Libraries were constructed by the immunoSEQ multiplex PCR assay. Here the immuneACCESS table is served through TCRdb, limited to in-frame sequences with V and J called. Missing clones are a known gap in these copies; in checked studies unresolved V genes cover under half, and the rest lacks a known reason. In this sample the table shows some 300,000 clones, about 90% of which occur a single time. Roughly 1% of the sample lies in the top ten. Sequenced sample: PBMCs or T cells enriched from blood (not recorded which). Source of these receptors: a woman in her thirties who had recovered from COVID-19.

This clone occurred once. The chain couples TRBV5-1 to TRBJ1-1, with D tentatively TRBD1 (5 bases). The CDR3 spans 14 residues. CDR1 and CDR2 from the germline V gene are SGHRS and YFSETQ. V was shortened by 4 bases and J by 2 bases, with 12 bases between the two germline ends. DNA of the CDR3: TGCGCCAGCAGCGGGCGAGACAGCAACACTGAAGCTTTCTTT. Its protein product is CASSGRDSNTEAFF.

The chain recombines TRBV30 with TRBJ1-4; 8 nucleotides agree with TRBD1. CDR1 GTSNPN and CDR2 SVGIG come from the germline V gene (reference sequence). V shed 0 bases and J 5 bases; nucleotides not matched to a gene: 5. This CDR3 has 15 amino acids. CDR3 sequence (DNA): TGTGCCTGGAGTGTAGGGCAGGGGGCGAATGAAAAACTGTTTTTT. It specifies CAWSVGQGANEKLFF.

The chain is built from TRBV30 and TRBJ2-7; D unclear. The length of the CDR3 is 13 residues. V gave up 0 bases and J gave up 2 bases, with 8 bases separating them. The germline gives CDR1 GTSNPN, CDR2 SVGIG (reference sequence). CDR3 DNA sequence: TGTGCCTGGAGTGTCTGGCAGGCCTACGAGCAGTACTTC. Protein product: CAWSVWQAYEQYF.

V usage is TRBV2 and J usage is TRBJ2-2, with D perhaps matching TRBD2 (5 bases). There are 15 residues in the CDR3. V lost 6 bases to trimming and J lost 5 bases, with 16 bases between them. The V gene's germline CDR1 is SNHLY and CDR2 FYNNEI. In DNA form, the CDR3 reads TGTGCCAGCAGCGTATTTCCTAGCAATACCGGGGAGCTGTTTTTT. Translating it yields CASSVFPSNTGELFF.

Here the CDR3 reads CASSLRGQGYNEQFF. Written as DNA, the CDR3 is TGTGCCAGCAGCCTCAGGGGGCAGGGGTACAATGAGCAGTTCTTC. V usage is TRBV7-9 and J usage is TRBJ2-1, with 8 bases lining up with TRBD1. Germline values: CDR1 SEHNR, CDR2 FQNEAQ (reference sequence). V was pared by 5 bases and J by 4 bases, with 7 bases of the junction left unmatched. The CDR3 runs to 15 residues.

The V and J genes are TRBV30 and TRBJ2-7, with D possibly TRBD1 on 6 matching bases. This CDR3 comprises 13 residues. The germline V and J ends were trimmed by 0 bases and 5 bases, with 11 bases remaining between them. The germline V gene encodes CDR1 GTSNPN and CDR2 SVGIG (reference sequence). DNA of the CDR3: TGTGCCTGGAGTGTGCAGGGGAGCCACGAGCAGTACTTC. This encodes CAWSVQGSHEQYF.